This TCR beta chain is from a study of cytomegalovirus exposure and HLA in healthy donors. The CDR3 is 15 residues long. Germline values: CDR1 SGHDT, CDR2 YYEEEE. Trimming pared 3 bases from V and 3 bases from J, leaving 13 bases between. On this clone itself: What it recognizes is unknown.

Broader study findings: Overall, around 150 TCR beta chains were annotated as cytomegalovirus-associated. Rates of TCR association differed by HLA locus in a later analysis, with DRB1 highest and HLA-C lowest.

Amplification used 60 Vbeta primers and 13 Jbeta primers. Measured with immunoSEQ multiplex PCR; TCRdb has only the in-frame clones, and not every one. The table has a few hundred thousand clones, less than 80% seen once. Sequenced: PBMCs. The genes are TRBV5-6 and TRBJ2-1; D might be TRBD1 (6 bases). This clonotype originated in a girl aged 2 to 10 in good health and CMV-seronegative. In nucleotides, the CDR3 is TGTGCCAGCAGCTCACTGGACAGAAGCTACAATGAGCAGTTCTTC. Amino acids: CASSSLDRSYNEQFF.